Listed here is a single T cell receptor beta chain. Antigen unknown. V trimming: 6 bases; J trimming: 7 bases; junction bases outside the gene matches: 11. This CDR3 has 14 amino acids. CDR1 and CDR2 (germline): SGHRS, YFSETQ. The sample belongs to a study of T-cell memory formation after mild COVID-19. Broader study findings: Mainly CM and EM harbored the contracting CD4+ clones; mainly EMRA harbored the CD8+ ones.

TCRdb fed the 5' RACE reads into MiXCR, producing one record per CDR3 protein. The repertoire holds about 55,000 distinct CDR3 sequences, roughly 9.5% seen once, with roughly 1.2% in the top ten. The chain has TRBV5-1 and TRBJ1-2, with 8 bases fitting TRBD1. The sample was PBMCs or a T cell subset sorted from them (not recorded which). This TCR was sampled from a young man who had mild COVID-19 (a few samples of this study predate the infection). Cell type and time point are not known. CDR3 sequence (DNA): TGCGCCAGCAAGGTTTCGGCAGGGGGCGGTGGCTACACCTTC. Its protein is CASKVSAGGGGYTF.